The present T cell receptor beta chain was sequenced within a study of response to subunit inactivated influenza vaccine. Points from the study as a whole: A suggestion made by the authors is that each seasonal influenza vaccination recruits few new T cells.

Comment on this clonotype: Antigen unknown.

TCRdb re-derived calls from the RT-PCR reads in MiXCR, one entry per CDR3 protein. This sample has about 540,000 distinct CDR3 sequences, with 20% to 25% found just once. The CDR3 length is 14 residues. CDR1 and CDR2 from the germline V gene are DFQATT and SNEGSKA (reference sequence). V was clipped by 5 bases and J by 4 bases, with 15 bases between them. The same data also contributed to another study, on T cells expressing NK-cell markers. That paper adds: As the method of synthesis, 5'RACE template switching with UMIs yielded TCR beta cDNA. Sorting was limited to alpha-beta TCR-expressing T cells with an anti-gamma-delta TCR antibody in several experiments. As a fraction of CD8+ T cells, dominant NKG2C+ clonotypes reached roughly 1.0-7.0% in more than five donors.

Sequenced material: CD4+ T cells sorted from PBMCs, taken roughly 13 days after vaccination. V and J are TRBV20-1 and TRBJ1-5; D unresolved. The TCR sequence derives from a man aged 45-65 years who received an inactivated influenza vaccine. Written as DNA, the CDR3 is TGCAGTGCTGGCTCGACTGGCGGGAATCAGCCCCAGCATTTT. Its protein is CSAGSTGGNQPQHF.